These T cell receptor beta chains were read from a single sample in a study of vaccination and CD4 T cells after COVID-19. These receptors lack a known antigen. MiXCR, run by TCRdb on the PCR reads, gives a single entry per CDR3 protein. The sample holds about 9,400 distinct CDR3 sequences, approximately 70% seen once. Input material: CD4+ T cells from blood, cultured in vitro. The source is a human donor who had recovered from COVID-19. The CDR3 runs from the conserved cysteine through the conserved F or W. Fields, in order: J gene, V gene, D gene, CDR3 protein, CDR3 DNA. D genes are given only for firm matches.

>TRBJ1-5|TRBV7-2|-
CASSLEGGRLGPQHF
TGTGCCAGCAGCTTAGAGGGGGGCCGCCTAGGGCCCCAGCATTTT
>TRBJ2-3|TRBV7-9|TRBD2
CASSPWGLDQTDTQYF
TGTGCCAGCAGCCCCTGGGGACTAGATCAAACAGATACGCAGTATTTT
>TRBJ2-3|TRBV25-1|TRBD2
CASSELGAGATDTQYF
TGTGCCAGCAGTGAATTGGGAGCGGGGGCCACAGATACGCAGTATTTT
>TRBJ2-3|TRBV20-1|TRBD2
CSARVASGGAVDTQYF
TGCAGTGCTAGAGTCGCTAGCGGGGGGGCAGTAGATACGCAGTATTTT
>TRBJ1-1|TRBV30|-
CAWSAATEDTEAFF
TGTGCCTGGAGTGCGGCGACAGAGGACACTGAAGCTTTCTTT
>TRBJ1-2|TRBV20-1|TRBD1
CSARGDRASYGYTF
TGCAGTGCTAGAGGGGACAGGGCCTCCTATGGCTACACCTTC
>TRBJ2-2|TRBV19|TRBD1
CASSVTGTGGLFF
TGTGCCAGTAGTGTTACCGGGACAGGGGGCCTGTTTTTT
>TRBJ2-2|TRBV7-2|TRBD2
CASSLYRIAGGPVGELFF
TGTGCCAGCAGCTTATATCGTATAGCGGGGGGGCCGGTCGGGGAGCTGTTTTTT
>TRBJ1-3|TRBV6-5|-
CASSYEGVKEGNTIYF
TGTGCCAGCAGTTACGAAGGGGTAAAGGAAGGAAACACCATATATTTT
>TRBJ2-7|TRBV5-4|TRBD2
CASSGPLAGLSEQYF
TGTGCCAGCAGCGGCCCACTAGCGGGATTGTCCGAGCAGTACTTC
>TRBJ1-2|TRBV20-1|TRBD1
CSARDLAGQEGYGYTF
TGCAGTGCTAGAGATCTCGCCGGACAGGAGGGATATGGCTACACCTTC
>TRBJ2-7|TRBV4-2|TRBD2
CASSQGGGSNLYEQYF
TGTGCCAGCAGCCAAGGGGGCGGGAGTAACCTCTACGAGCAGTACTTC
>TRBJ1-5|TRBV28|-
CASVVGSNQPQHF
TGTGCCAGCGTTGTGGGAAGCAATCAGCCCCAGCATTTT
>TRBJ1-2|TRBV6-1|-
CASLDAQGNGYTF
TGTGCCAGCTTGGACGCCCAAGGGAATGGCTACACCTTC
>TRBJ1-2|TRBV7-2|-
CASSSAGRVADPSYGYTF
TGTGCCAGCAGCTCCGCGGGTCGGGTCGCGGACCCCTCCTATGGCTACACCTTC
>TRBJ2-1|TRBV7-2|-
CASSLARNNEQFF
TGTGCCAGCAGCTTAGCGCGCAACAATGAGCAGTTCTTC
>TRBJ1-1|TRBV20-1|TRBD1
CSAVRDRNTEAFF
TGCAGTGCTGTCCGGGACAGGAACACTGAAGCTTTCTTT
>TRBJ1-1|TRBV10-3|TRBD1
CAIRQTGTNTEAFF
TGTGCCATCAGACAGACAGGGACGAACACTGAAGCTTTCTTT
>TRBJ1-2|TRBV7-3|-
CASSLTRRGEGYTF
TGTGCCAGCAGCTTAACCCGCAGGGGAGAAGGCTACACCTTC
>TRBJ1-2|TRBV20-1|-
CSASSTLDGDYGYTF
TGCAGTGCTAGTTCGACACTTGACGGGGACTATGGCTACACCTTC
>TRBJ2-7|TRBV20-1|TRBD1
CSARWTGSHEQYF
TGCAGTGCTCGGTGGACAGGGTCCCACGAGCAGTACTTC